Listed below are T cell receptor beta chains from one sample, sequenced in a study of OX40 agonist ivuxolimab in advanced cancers. This table comes from immunoSEQ multiplex PCR, and its TCRdb copy is limited to in-frame clones, with some not included. The repertoire holds more than 50,000 clones, with nearly 80% as singletons. Sequenced here: CD4+ or CD8+ T cells sorted from blood, sampled in a trial of the OX40 agonist ivuxolimab. The receptors shown here come from an adult with an advanced solid tumor such as melanoma, head and neck, liver or kidney cancer. Both conserved end residues are part of each CDR3. The D gene is left open where the match is weak. Clone size is stated in some rows and not others, as once, few, many or a class when expanded.

v_call	clone_size	cdr3_length	j_call	d_call	cdr3_aa	cdr3_nt
TRBV6-5	.	14	TRBJ1-1	TRBD1	CASSRTGRRTEAFF	TGTGCCAGTTCCCGGACAGGGAGGAGAACTGAAGCTTTCTTT
TRBV4-1	.	15	TRBJ1-1	.	CASSQGLGGGPEAFF	TGCGCCAGCAGCCAAGGGTTAGGAGGTGGCCCTGAAGCTTTCTTT
TRBV5-4	.	13	TRBJ1-3	.	CASSGGALEAIYF	TGTGCCAGCAGCGGCGGGGCCCTTGAGGCCATATATTTT
TRBV15	.	14	TRBJ2-4	.	CATSSQGAKNIQYF	TGTGCCACCAGCTCCCAGGGAGCCAAAAACATTCAGTACTTC
TRBV5-4	.	14	TRBJ2-7	.	CASSLGTMGSEQYF	TGTGCCAGCAGCTTGGGGACTATGGGGTCCGAGCAGTACTTC
TRBV5-4	.	13	TRBJ2-7	.	CASSLGSSYEQYF	TGTGCCAGCAGCTTGGGATCGAGCTACGAGCAGTACTTC
TRBV28	.	14	TRBJ1-3	.	CASSPPDGGNTIYF	TGTGCCAGCAGTCCACCGGACGGTGGAAACACCATATATTTT
TRBV18	.	15	TRBJ1-2	TRBD1	CASSPGTGGLYGYTF	TGTGCCAGCTCTCCCGGGACAGGGGGACTCTATGGCTACACCTTC
TRBV4-3	.	14	TRBJ1-1	.	CASSQENGFTEAFF	TGCGCCAGCAGCCAAGAGAACGGGTTCACTGAAGCTTTCTTT
TRBV30	.	14	TRBJ2-7	.	CAWTKTNSPYEQYF	TGTGCCTGGACAAAAACTAATTCCCCCTACGAGCAGTACTTC
TRBV6-6	.	15	TRBJ2-4	TRBD1	CASSWRQGHRNIQYF	TGTGCCAGCAGTTGGCGACAGGGCCACAGAAACATTCAGTACTTC
TRBV18	once	13	TRBJ2-1	.	CASSLSRGDEQFF	TGTGCCAGCTCACTTTCCCGTGGGGATGAGCAGTTCTTC
TRBV11-3	.	15	TRBJ1-5	.	CASSLGTGSNQPQHF	TGTGCCAGCAGCTTGGGAACAGGTAGCAATCAGCCCCAGCATTTT
TRBV30	once	14	TRBJ1-4	.	CAWSPGRINEKLFF	TGTGCCTGGAGCCCGGGCAGGATAAATGAAAAACTGTTTTTT
TRBV5-4	.	15	TRBJ2-1	.	CASSSGGQTYNEQFF	TGTGCCAGCAGCTCCGGCGGACAGACCTACAATGAGCAGTTCTTC
TRBV30	.	20	TRBJ2-7	.	CAWSPDPRFGEWDKSYEQYF	TGTGCCTGGAGCCCAGACCCGAGGTTTGGTGAATGGGACAAGTCCTACGAGCAGTACTTC
TRBV11-3	once	16	TRBJ1-5	TRBD1	CASSFGTANSNQPQHF	TGTGCCAGCAGCTTCGGGACAGCGAATAGCAATCAGCCCCAGCATTTT
TRBV2	.	14	TRBJ2-5	.	CATARTGVQETQYF	TGTGCCACCGCCAGGACCGGGGTGCAAGAGACCCAGTACTTC
TRBV20-1	few	11	TRBJ1-1	.	CSARGDTEAFF	TGCAGTGCTAGGGGAGACACTGAAGCTTTCTTT
TRBV7-9	.	14	TRBJ2-7	TRBD1	CASRDRSDPYEQYF	TGTGCCAGCCGGGACAGGAGTGACCCCTACGAGCAGTACTTC
TRBV19	.	16	TRBJ2-3	TRBD1	CASSIPGQGAADTQYF	TGTGCCAGTAGTATCCCGGGACAGGGGGCAGCGGATACGCAGTATTTT
TRBV6-4	.	13	TRBJ1-5	.	CASSSLEGQPQHF	TGTGCCAGCAGTAGTCTGGAGGGTCAGCCCCAGCATTTT
TRBV4-1	.	14	TRBJ2-7	.	CASSQVGRLHEQYF	TGCGCCAGCAGCCAAGTAGGGAGGTTGCACGAGCAGTACTTC
TRBV7-9	.	16	TRBJ2-1	.	CASSLLRGMQEDEQFF	TGTGCCAGCAGCCTACTCAGGGGTATGCAAGAAGATGAGCAGTTCTTC
TRBV6-5	.	15	TRBJ2-1	TRBD2	CASRLAGVYYNEQFF	TGTGCCAGCAGACTAGCGGGAGTCTATTACAATGAGCAGTTCTTC
TRBV19	.	10	TRBJ1-1	.	CASGQFEAFF	TGTGCCAGTGGACAGTTTGAAGCTTTCTTT
TRBV4-3	.	16	TRBJ1-4	TRBD1	CASSPWTGDVNEKLFF	TGCGCCAGCAGCCCGTGGACAGGGGACGTTAATGAAAAACTGTTTTTT
TRBV5-5	.	15	TRBJ1-1	.	CASSFGLRAGTEAFF	TGTGCCAGCAGCTTTGGTTTACGGGCAGGCACTGAAGCTTTCTTT
TRBV20-1	.	11	TRBJ1-2	.	CSANRNYGYTF	TGCAGTGCTAACAGAAACTATGGCTACACCTTC
TRBV11-3	.	17	TRBJ1-1	.	CASRQAYSLTMNTEAFF	TGTGCCAGCAGGCAGGCTTACAGCCTGACCATGAACACTGAAGCTTTCTTT
TRBV7-2	.	17	TRBJ2-6	TRBD1	CASSPGTGVPGANVLTF	TGTGCCAGCAGCCCCGGGACAGGGGTCCCTGGGGCCAACGTCCTGACTTTC
TRBV5-1	.	16	TRBJ2-3	TRBD1	CASSWAPDRVPDTQYF	TGCGCCAGCAGCTGGGCCCCGGACAGGGTCCCAGATACGCAGTATTTT
TRBV28	.	16	TRBJ2-3	TRBD2	CASSPVSGSSTDTQYF	TGTGCCAGCAGCCCGGTTAGCGGGAGTAGTACAGATACGCAGTATTTT
TRBV6-4	.	13	TRBJ1-1	.	CASSDSRAAPAFF	TGTGCCAGCAGTGACTCGAGAGCGGCTCCCGCTTTCTTT
TRBV2	few	11	TRBJ1-1	.	CASSMRGGAFF	TGTGCCAGCAGTATGAGGGGTGGCGCTTTCTTT
TRBV29-1	.	11	TRBJ2-1	.	CSVATYNEQFF	TGCAGCGTTGCAACCTACAATGAGCAGTTCTTC
TRBV19	.	15	TRBJ1-1	.	CASSSLGQGFTEAFF	TGTGCCAGTTCCTCTTTGGGGCAGGGGTTCACTGAAGCTTTCTTT
TRBV28	.	15	TRBJ1-4	TRBD1	CASNWPGQGIRKLFF	TGTGCCAGCAACTGGCCCGGACAGGGAATAAGAAAACTGTTTTTT
TRBV6-5	.	12	TRBJ2-3	.	CASSNRGGTQYF	TGTGCCAGCAGTAATCGAGGGGGTACGCAGTATTTT
TRBV10-1	.	15	TRBJ2-1	.	CASSEVRSGAPEQFF	TGCGCCAGCAGTGAGGTCAGATCCGGGGCCCCTGAGCAGTTCTTC
TRBV7-2	.	13	TRBJ2-5	TRBD1	CASSWGQRETQYF	TGTGCCAGCAGCTGGGGACAGAGAGAGACCCAGTACTTC